Listed here are 8 T cell receptor beta chains from one sample, sequenced in a study of MAIT cells during Salmonella Paratyphi A infection. Time point described: after infection, following antibiotic treatment. Flow cytometry identified and sorted MAIT cells as Valpha7.2+ CD161+ T cells. TCRdb redid the calling of the 5' RACE reads with MiXCR, one entry per CDR3 protein. The top ten clones hold just under 50% of a sample with fewer than 1,500 distinct CDR3 sequences, roughly 65% of them seen once. The study, taken as a whole, reports: Infection appeared not to change oligoclonal MAIT cell TRBV usage, which favoured TRBV20 and TRBV6.

Their target antigens are unknown. This material consisted of MAIT cells from blood, taken at the last sampling point of the challenge study. All receptors derive from a person aged 18 to 75 who was deliberately infected with Salmonella Paratyphi A in a paratyphoid fever challenge study.

V and J are TRBV20-1 and TRBJ2-2; 11 positions match TRBD2. There are 14 residues in the CDR3. Germline lookup yields CDR1 DFQATT and CDR2 SNEGSKA (reference sequence). V trimming: 4 bases; J trimming: 5 bases; junction bases outside the gene matches: 3. CDR3 sequence (DNA): TGCAGTGCTATAGGGACTAGCGGAACCGGGGAGCTGTTTTTT. It translates to CSAIGTSGTGELFF.

The genes are TRBV6-6 and TRBJ2-1, with a weak D call TRBD2 (5 bases). Germline values: CDR1 MNHNY, CDR2 SVGAGI (reference sequence). The V end was cut by 5 bases, the J end by 0 bases, with 14 bases between. CDR3 length: 16 residues. CDR3 in amino acids: CASSRGADSSYNEQFF. CDR3 nucleotide sequence: TGTGCCAGCAGTCGGGGAGCCGATAGCTCCTACAATGAGCAGTTCTTC.

This rearrangement joins TRBV20-1 to TRBJ2-1, with 8 positions matching TRBD2. The V segment lost 0 bases and the J segment 7 bases; nucleotides outside the gene matches: 8. The CDR3 consists of 15 residues. Looked up from germline, CDR1 is DFQATT and CDR2 is SNEGSKA (reference sequence). The CDR3, as DNA: TGCAGTGCTAGAGATCGCCAGCGGGAGTGGAATGAGCAGTTCTTC. Translation: CSARDRQREWNEQFF.

The chain employs TRBV7-2 and TRBJ2-4, with TRBD1 matching 9 bases. Germline V gives CDR1 SGHTA, CDR2 FQGNSA. The CDR3 spans 17 residues. The V segment lost 4 bases and the J segment 0 bases; nucleotides outside the gene matches: 7. The CDR3 protein is CASSSDRGPLAKNIQYF. CDR3 nucleotides: TGTGCCAGCAGCTCGGACAGGGGACCACTAGCCAAAAACATTCAGTACTTC.

This sequence joins TRBV6-5 and TRBJ2-7; weak D call: TRBD2 (6 bases). This CDR3 has 14 residues. From germline, CDR1 is MNHEY and CDR2 SVGAGI. The ends were cut back, 4 bases at V and 1 base at J, with 11 bases in the middle. CDR3 loop: CASSSGVGSYEQYF. In DNA form, the CDR3 reads TGTGCCAGCAGTTCGGGGGTGGGATCCTACGAGCAGTACTTC.

Here the CDR3 reads CASSLGQGEINEQFF. In DNA form, the CDR3 reads TGTGCCAGCAGCCTAGGACAGGGGGAAATCAATGAGCAGTTCTTC. The chain is built from TRBV6-2 or TRBV6-3 and TRBJ2-1; 10 nucleotides align to TRBD1. The CDR3 has 15 amino acids. Looked up from germline, CDR1 is MNHEY and CDR2 is SVGEGT. J gave up 6 bases and V 6 bases, and 8 bases lay outside the gene matches.

J is TRBJ2-7 and V is TRBV5-1; 13 bases are shared with TRBD2. The CDR3 loop spans 15 amino acids. V was clipped by 4 bases and J by 7 bases; unmatched bases: 8. The germline CDR1 and CDR2 sequences are SGHRS and YFSETQ. CDR3 nucleotides: TGCGCCAGCAGCCCAGGACTAGCGGGAGCTAAAGAGCAGTACTTC. It specifies CASSPGLAGAKEQYF.

On this clonotype: This CDR3 fails to terminate in the conserved phenylalanine or tryptophan, so it likely reflects a read error. The DNA is left out, because the CDR3 cannot be placed on it with certainty; the CDR3 is given as TCRdb lists it. V is TRBV28 and J is TRBJ2-3; the listed D gene, TRBD1, was not tested against the DNA. Counting both end residues, the CDR3 totals 15 amino acids. CDR1 MDHEN and CDR2 SYDVKM come from the germline V gene. CDR3 region: CASSPTDRQADTKYG.